One sample yielded the 7 T cell receptor beta chains listed below, sequenced in a study of cytomegalovirus exposure and HLA in healthy donors. The data were produced by immunoSEQ multiplex PCR, yet TCRdb's version contains in-frame clones alone and is incomplete. This table has approximately 76,000 clones, roughly 94% appearing once. Material for sequencing was PBMCs. These receptors all come from a woman aged 18-29 years in good health and CMV-seropositive.

The V call is TRBV7-9, the J call TRBJ2-4; 8 bases align to TRBD2. Germline V CDR1 and CDR2: SEHNR, FQNEAQ (reference sequence). V lost 5 bases, J lost 9 bases, and 6 bases stayed unmatched. CDR3 length equals 13 residues. Here the CDR3 reads CASSPPGGAIQYF. In DNA form, the CDR3 reads TGTGCCAGCAGCCCCCCCGGGGGGGCCATTCAGTACTTC.

The rearrangement uses TRBV7-2 and TRBJ2-7; D not certain. V was shortened by 1 base and J by 4 bases, with 5 bases between the two germline ends. CDR1 is SGHTA and CDR2 is FQGNSA in the germline V gene. This CDR3 is built from 12 residues. This CDR3 is CASSLVVYEQYF. The CDR3 nucleotides are TGTGCCAGCAGCTTAGTAGTTTACGAGCAGTACTTC.

The genes are TRBV5-1 and TRBJ2-2, with TRBD1 as a possible D gene (6 bases). Trimming cost V 4 bases and J 4 bases, with 11 bases left between them. The CDR3 is 14 amino acids. The germline gives CDR1 SGHRS, CDR2 YFSETQ. DNA for the CDR3: TGCGCCAGCAGCCCTCAGGGGTTCACCGGGGAGCTGTTTTTT. This encodes CASSPQGFTGELFF.

Only a few counts were recorded for this clone. Written as DNA, the CDR3 is TGTGCCAGCAGCGATCTCGGGGGGGCGCGGACCGGGGAGCTGTTTTTT. Translated, it gives CASSDLGGARTGELFF. The chain is built from TRBV7-9 and TRBJ2-2, with 8 positions matching TRBD2. This CDR3 region has 16 residues. The ends lost 5 bases at V and 5 bases at J; junction bases unmatched: 10. Per germline, CDR1 SEHNR and CDR2 FQNEAQ (reference sequence).

This rearrangement joins TRBV7-2 to TRBJ1-2, with 7 bases lining up with TRBD1. Trimming took 1 base from V and 0 from J; bases not matched to a gene: 8. The germline V gene has CDR1 SGHTA and CDR2 FQGNSA. This CDR3 is 17 amino acids long. CDR3 sequence reads: CASSLVSGTATNYGYTF. DNA of the CDR3: TGTGCCAGCAGCTTAGTCTCGGGGACAGCTACTAACTATGGCTACACCTTC. Supplemented by reference TRBV7-2 and TRBJ1-2, the full variable domain reads GAGVSQSPSNKVTEKGKDVELRCDPISGHTALYWYRQSLGQGLEFLIYFQGNSAPDKSGLPSDRFSAERTGGSVSTLTIQRTQQEDSAVYLCASSLVSGTATNYGYTFGSGTRLTVV.

V usage is TRBV15 and J usage is TRBJ1-3; 7 bases fit TRBD1. The ends lost 3 bases at V and 2 bases at J; junction bases unmatched: 10. Germline CDR1 LNHNV, CDR2 YYDKDF (reference sequence). CDR3 length: 17 amino acids. The CDR3 region has the DNA TGTGCCACCAGCAGGTACCATGACAGGGTTACTGGAAACACCATATATTTT. Its translation: CATSRYHDRVTGNTIYF.

The chain is built from TRBV27 and TRBJ2-3; TRBD1 aligns across 7 bases. This CDR3 has 12 residues. Losses at the gene ends were 4 bases for V and 6 bases for J; bases not matched to a gene: 1. Looked up from germline, CDR1 is MNHEY and CDR2 is SMNVEV (reference sequence). The CDR3 coding sequence is TGTGCCAGCAGTTCCAGGGGGGATACGCAGTATTTT. Translation: CASSSRGDTQYF.